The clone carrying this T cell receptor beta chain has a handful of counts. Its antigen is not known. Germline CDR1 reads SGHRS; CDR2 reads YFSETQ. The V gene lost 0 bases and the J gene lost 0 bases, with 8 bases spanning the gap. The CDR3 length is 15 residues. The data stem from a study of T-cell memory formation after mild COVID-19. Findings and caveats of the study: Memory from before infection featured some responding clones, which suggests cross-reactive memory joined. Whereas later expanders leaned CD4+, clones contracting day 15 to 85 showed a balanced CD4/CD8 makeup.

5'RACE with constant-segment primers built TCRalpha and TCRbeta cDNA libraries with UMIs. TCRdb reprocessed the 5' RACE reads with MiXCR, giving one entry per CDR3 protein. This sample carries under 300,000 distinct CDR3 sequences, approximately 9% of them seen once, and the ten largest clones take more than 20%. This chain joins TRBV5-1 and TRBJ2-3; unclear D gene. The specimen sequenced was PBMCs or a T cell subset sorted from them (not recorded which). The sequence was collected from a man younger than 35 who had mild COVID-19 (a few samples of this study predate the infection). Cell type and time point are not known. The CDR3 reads CASSLASSSTDTQYF. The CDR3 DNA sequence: TGCGCCAGCAGCTTGGCCAGTTCCAGCACAGATACGCAGTATTTT.